This is a list of T cell receptor beta chains from one sample in a study of blood T cell repertoires in COVID-19. Sequenced by immunoSEQ multiplex PCR; TCRdb stores in-frame clones only, minus some. This repertoire shows some 80,000 clones, under 80% found once; its top ten account for just over 35%. Sequencing was done on a sample of peripheral blood. These receptors came from a man aged 55-75 years with COVID-19, enrolled during active disease. CDR3s include the opening cysteine and the closing phenylalanine or tryptophan. The order of the fields is V gene, D gene, J gene, clone size, CDR3 protein, CDR3 DNA. D genes are given only for firm matches. Not all rows give a size; the values are once, few, many and, for expanded clones, a class.

TRBV5-6	-	TRBJ2-3	-	CASSPGGTARGTQYF	TGTGCCAGCAGCCCCGGCGGGACAGCTAGAGGTACGCAGTATTTT
TRBV7-2	TRBD1	TRBJ2-7	few	CASSSYTGGEQYF	TGTGCCAGCAGCTCGTATACAGGGGGCGAGCAGTACTTC
TRBV18	TRBD1	TRBJ1-1	-	CASSPGTGFTEAFF	TGTGCCAGCTCACCAGGGACAGGGTTCACTGAAGCTTTCTTT
TRBV19	-	TRBJ2-2	-	CASSRDIGGELFF	TGTGCCAGTAGTAGGGACATCGGTGGGGAGCTGTTTTTT
TRBV4-3	-	TRBJ2-7	-	CASSQERVLGSRSYEQYF	TGCGCCAGCAGCCAAGAAAGGGTTTTAGGGAGTAGGTCCTACGAGCAGTACTTC
TRBV25-1	TRBD1	TRBJ1-2	few	CASSPREGAVIGYTF	TGTGCCAGCAGTCCTCGGGAGGGGGCGGTCATTGGCTACACCTTC
TRBV15	TRBD1	TRBJ2-3	-	CATSRSTGVWTDTQYF	TGTGCCACCAGCAGATCCACAGGGGTATGGACAGATACGCAGTATTTT
TRBV2	TRBD1	TRBJ1-5	few	CASSLQGAGNQPQHF	TGTGCCAGCAGTCTCCAGGGGGCTGGCAATCAGCCCCAGCATTTT
TRBV19	TRBD1	TRBJ1-1	-	CASSRGQGNTEAFF	TGTGCCAGTAGTAGAGGACAGGGGAACACTGAAGCTTTCTTT
TRBV30	TRBD2	TRBJ2-1	-	CAWQLAGFSYNEQFF	TGTGCCTGGCAACTAGCGGGGTTCTCCTACAATGAGCAGTTCTTC
TRBV6-5	-	TRBJ2-1	-	CASSYSASEQFF	TGTGCCAGCAGTTACTCTGCCAGTGAGCAGTTCTTC
TRBV30	-	TRBJ1-2	-	CAWSQGNGYTF	TGTGCCTGGAGTCAGGGGAACGGCTACACCTTC
TRBV6-5	-	TRBJ2-7	once	CASNNPVTYEQYF	TGTGCCAGCAACAACCCAGTAACCTACGAGCAGTACTTC